This TCR beta chain was retrieved from a study of identical twins. The study, taken as a whole, reports: Conclusions were drawn cross-sectionally by statistical analysis, without following the same donors. Cord blood's abundant beta clonotypes had fewer insertions, unlike memory repertoires. The authors noted that invariant MAIT and iNKT cells could partly confound zero-insertion analyses.

Only a few counts were recorded for this clonotype. The antigen is not known. Every one of the donors was a healthy Caucasian. CDR3 length equals 14 residues. Trimming took 7 bases from V and 3 from J; bases not matched to a gene: 8. CDR1 is SQVTM, CDR2 ANQGSEA, per germline. TCRdb re-derived calls from the 5' RACE reads in MiXCR, one entry per CDR3 protein. Among 450,000 to 600,000 distinct CDR3 sequences listed, around 24% were seen once. These data also featured in a second study, about yellow fever vaccine responses in identical twins.

The clonotype was recovered from a woman aged 18-35 years in good health. The sequenced sample consisted of CD4+ T cells sorted from blood. The rearrangement links TRBV29-1 to TRBJ2-3, with 9 bases aligning to TRBD2. The CDR3: CSGIIAGVTDTQYF. For the CDR3, the DNA is TGCAGCGGGATTATAGCGGGAGTAACAGATACGCAGTATTTT.